The entry below gives a single TCR beta chain sequence along with its context. Germline V gene data show CDR1 as MDHEN and CDR2 as SYDVKM. This CDR3 comprises 14 residues. These data come from a study of T cell clusters in autoimmune cytopenias. TRB rearrangements were amplified by touch-down multiplex PCR with mixed TRB-A/B primers. TCRdb reprocessed the multiplex PCR reads and reports one entry per CDR3 protein, with no DNA. The sample holds 5,300 or so distinct CDR3 sequences. Some 34,000 genome equivalents of blood DNA were amplified for TRB. These same records also appear under a second study, on T cell repertoires in aging, cancer and after chemotherapy. Per that paper: Untreated cancer patients had significantly lower blood TCR diversity than age-matched healthy donors.

Sequencing was done on a sample of peripheral blood. V is TRBV28 and J is TRBJ1-2; TCRdb selects TRBD1, and the lack of DNA leaves this call unchecked. The receptor was isolated from a human donor in good health. The CDR3 region is CASTYGTGGYGYTF.